This TCR beta chain was profiled in a study of cytomegalovirus exposure and HLA in healthy donors. General study results and limits: In an earlier analysis, about 87% or about 30%: the productive usage of most TCR beta V segments. Among TCR beta chains, those listed as cytomegalovirus-associated numbered approximately 150.

13 Jbeta primers and 60 Vbeta primers were used for the PCR. Clones were read by immunoSEQ multiplex PCR, and TCRdb kept only the in-frame ones, dropping some. Among over 150,000 clones listed, around 80% were seen once. Details on this clone: What it binds is unknown.

Sequencing was done on a sample of PBMCs. The sequence was collected from a man in his thirties or forties in good health and CMV-seropositive.

The CDR3 loop is CASSLSFRGINQPQHF. The CDR3, as DNA: TGTGCCAGCAGTTTATCGTTCAGGGGGATCAATCAGCCCCAGCATTTT. The rearrangement links TRBV27 to TRBJ1-5; 7 bases agree with TRBD1. The CDR3 is 16 amino acids. V was pared by 0 bases and J by 3 bases, with 5 bases of the junction left unmatched. CDR1 and CDR2 (germline): MNHEY, SMNVEV (reference sequence).